This is a list of T cell receptor beta chains from one sample in a study of molecular identifiers for immune sequencing clone quantification. From the PCR reads, TCRdb called clonotypes with MiXCR, one entry per CDR3 protein. Of some 680,000 distinct CDR3 sequences in the sample, 25% were seen once. The sequenced sample was naive CD8+ T cells from blood, with Jurkat cell RNA spiked in. The receptor source for this set is a human donor in good health. Some libraries in this study had Jurkat cell RNA spiked in. Each CDR3 is given with its conserved first and last residue. The D gene is left open where the match is weak. Clone size appears in some rows only: once, few, many, or a class for an expanded clone.

clone size: -
J gene: TRBJ1-1
D gene: -
V gene: TRBV28
CDR3 protein: CASSLQGSSTEAFF
CDR3 DNA: TGTGCCAGCAGTCTCCAGGGATCATCCACTGAAGCTTTCTTT

clone size: many
J gene: TRBJ2-3
D gene: TRBD1
V gene: TRBV6-5
CDR3 protein: CASSYSGTDTDTQYF
CDR3 DNA: TGTGCCAGCAGTTACTCCGGGACAGACACAGATACGCAGTATTTT

clone size: -
J gene: TRBJ2-5
D gene: -
V gene: TRBV9
CDR3 protein: CASKGGVEETQYF
CDR3 DNA: TGTGCCAGCAAAGGGGGGGTCGAAGAGACCCAGTACTTC

clone size: few
J gene: TRBJ2-7
D gene: -
V gene: TRBV5-6
CDR3 protein: CASSLAIRTTNEQYF
CDR3 DNA: TGTGCCAGCAGCTTGGCCATCCGTACCACTAACGAGCAGTACTTC

clone size: -
J gene: TRBJ2-6
D gene: -
V gene: TRBV13
CDR3 protein: CASSGEGVLGANVLTF
CDR3 DNA: TGTGCCAGCAGCGGCGAAGGGGTTTTGGGGGCCAACGTCCTGACTTTC

clone size: many
J gene: TRBJ1-1
D gene: TRBD1
V gene: TRBV12-5
CDR3 protein: CASGLEPGQGKAEAFF
CDR3 DNA: TGTGCTAGTGGTTTGGAGCCGGGACAGGGAAAAGCTGAAGCTTTCTTT

clone size: -
J gene: TRBJ2-7
D gene: -
V gene: TRBV12-3/TRBV12-4
CDR3 protein: CASSLGDTGYEQYF
CDR3 DNA: TGTGCCAGCAGTTTAGGGGACACAGGCTACGAGCAGTACTTC

clone size: -
J gene: TRBJ2-3
D gene: -
V gene: TRBV20-1
CDR3 protein: CSARARGPDTQYF
CDR3 DNA: TGCAGTGCTAGAGCACGGGGGCCAGATACGCAGTATTTT

clone size: many
J gene: TRBJ2-3
D gene: TRBD2
V gene: TRBV11-2
CDR3 protein: CASSLGAGEKDTQYF
CDR3 DNA: TGTGCCAGCAGCTTAGGAGCGGGGGAGAAGGATACGCAGTATTTT

clone size: many
J gene: TRBJ2-1
D gene: -
V gene: TRBV5-6
CDR3 protein: CASSLAPKDNEQFF
CDR3 DNA: TGTGCCAGCAGCTTGGCACCGAAAGACAATGAGCAGTTCTTC

clone size: -
J gene: TRBJ2-1
D gene: -
V gene: TRBV19
CDR3 protein: CASTHSGRTNEQFF
CDR3 DNA: TGTGCCAGTACCCATTCGGGCAGAACCAATGAGCAGTTCTTC

clone size: many
J gene: TRBJ2-7
D gene: TRBD2
V gene: TRBV27
CDR3 protein: CASSLTGLAGPYEQYF
CDR3 DNA: TGTGCCAGCAGTCTAACGGGACTAGCGGGCCCCTACGAGCAGTACTTC

clone size: many
J gene: TRBJ2-3
D gene: TRBD1
V gene: TRBV28
CDR3 protein: CASSRGPGDTQYF
CDR3 DNA: TGTGCCAGCAGCAGGGGGCCGGGAGATACGCAGTATTTT

clone size: -
J gene: TRBJ2-1
D gene: -
V gene: TRBV7-2
CDR3 protein: CASSARTMVSYYNEQFF
CDR3 DNA: TGTGCCAGCAGCGCAAGAACAATGGTGTCCTACTACAATGAGCAGTTCTTC

clone size: -
J gene: TRBJ2-1
D gene: TRBD2
V gene: TRBV11-2
CDR3 protein: CASSFLAGVSYNEQFF
CDR3 DNA: TGTGCCAGCAGCTTTTTAGCGGGGGTCTCCTACAATGAGCAGTTCTTC

clone size: -
J gene: TRBJ2-7
D gene: TRBD2
V gene: TRBV4-3
CDR3 protein: CASSQDMASGNSYQQYF
CDR3 DNA: TGCGCCAGCAGCCAAGATATGGCTAGCGGGAACTCCTACCAGCAGTACTTC

clone size: few
J gene: TRBJ1-2
D gene: -
V gene: TRBV11-2
CDR3 protein: CASSLLRGGYGYTF
CDR3 DNA: TGTGCCAGCAGCTTATTGAGGGGAGGCTATGGCTACACCTTC

clone size: few
J gene: TRBJ2-1
D gene: TRBD2
V gene: TRBV11-2
CDR3 protein: CASTVSEREVSYNEQFF
CDR3 DNA: TGTGCCAGCACCGTCTCCGAGCGGGAGGTGTCCTACAATGAGCAGTTCTTC

clone size: many
J gene: TRBJ2-7
D gene: -
V gene: TRBV5-1
CDR3 protein: CASSFRLQGGYEQYF
CDR3 DNA: TGCGCCAGCAGCTTTCGACTCCAAGGCGGCTACGAGCAGTACTTC

clone size: few
J gene: TRBJ1-5
D gene: -
V gene: TRBV6-2/TRBV6-3
CDR3 protein: CASSWEGPYSNQPQHF
CDR3 DNA: TGTGCCAGCAGTTGGGAGGGCCCGTATAGCAATCAGCCCCAGCATTTT

clone size: many
J gene: TRBJ1-1
D gene: -
V gene: TRBV2
CDR3 protein: CASSDYGGTEAFF
CDR3 DNA: TGTGCCAGCAGTGATTACGGGGGCACTGAAGCTTTCTTT

clone size: -
J gene: TRBJ1-1
D gene: -
V gene: TRBV19
CDR3 protein: CASSIGSRGRTEALF
CDR3 DNA: TGTGCCAGTAGTATAGGCTCGAGGGGCAGGACTGAAGCTCTCTTT

clone size: -
J gene: TRBJ2-1
D gene: -
V gene: TRBV4-2
CDR3 protein: CASSQAPSGLIALGSYNEQFF
CDR3 DNA: TGTGCCAGCAGCCAAGCCCCGTCCGGCCTCATAGCGTTAGGCTCCTACAATGAGCAGTTCTTC

clone size: -
J gene: TRBJ1-2
D gene: TRBD1
V gene: TRBV29-1
CDR3 protein: CSVFRGRGYTF
CDR3 DNA: TGCAGCGTTTTCAGGGGGCGCGGCTACACCTTC

clone size: -
J gene: TRBJ2-1
D gene: TRBD1
V gene: TRBV7-3
CDR3 protein: CASSSTGTGTNEQFF
CDR3 DNA: TGTGCCAGCAGCTCCACCGGGACAGGGACAAATGAGCAGTTCTTC

clone size: few
J gene: TRBJ2-1
D gene: TRBD2
V gene: TRBV29-1
CDR3 protein: CSVEGVAGLYNEQFF
CDR3 DNA: TGCAGCGTTGAAGGGGTAGCGGGACTTTACAATGAGCAGTTCTTC

clone size: -
J gene: TRBJ2-5
D gene: -
V gene: TRBV12-3/TRBV12-4
CDR3 protein: CASTFLGAVETQYF
CDR3 DNA: TGTGCCAGCACGTTCCTAGGGGCGGTGGAGACCCAGTACTTC

clone size: -
J gene: TRBJ2-1
D gene: TRBD1
V gene: TRBV29-1
CDR3 protein: CSVDLGQGNNNEQFF
CDR3 DNA: TGCAGCGTCGACCTCGGACAGGGAAACAACAATGAGCAGTTCTTC

clone size: -
J gene: TRBJ1-1
D gene: -
V gene: TRBV6-2/TRBV6-3
CDR3 protein: CASSIDTEELNTEAFF
CDR3 DNA: TGTGCCAGCAGTATCGACACCGAGGAACTGAACACTGAAGCTTTCTTT

clone size: many
J gene: TRBJ1-4
D gene: -
V gene: TRBV12-3/TRBV12-4
CDR3 protein: CASSYRGLPGEKLFF
CDR3 DNA: TGTGCCAGCAGTTACCGGGGACTACCAGGTGAAAAACTGTTTTTT

clone size: many
J gene: TRBJ1-6
D gene: -
V gene: TRBV6-1
CDR3 protein: CASSDFRGSPLHF
CDR3 DNA: TGTGCCAGCAGTGATTTTCGGGGTTCACCCCTCCACTTT

clone size: few
J gene: TRBJ2-1
D gene: -
V gene: TRBV12-3/TRBV12-4
CDR3 protein: CASSHYQLYNEQFF
CDR3 DNA: TGTGCCAGCAGCCACTACCAGCTGTACAATGAGCAGTTCTTC

clone size: many
J gene: TRBJ2-7
D gene: -
V gene: TRBV5-4
CDR3 protein: CASSFADSSYEQYF
CDR3 DNA: TGTGCCAGCAGCTTCGCCGATAGCTCCTACGAGCAGTACTTC

clone size: few
J gene: TRBJ2-7
D gene: -
V gene: TRBV7-9
CDR3 protein: CASSVGGPYEQYF
CDR3 DNA: TGTGCCAGCAGCGTAGGAGGTCCCTACGAGCAGTACTTC

clone size: few
J gene: TRBJ1-1
D gene: -
V gene: TRBV6-2/TRBV6-3
CDR3 protein: CASSYTGINTEAFF
CDR3 DNA: TGTGCCAGCAGTTATACCGGGATAAACACTGAAGCTTTCTTT

clone size: once
J gene: TRBJ2-5
D gene: -
V gene: TRBV2
CDR3 protein: CASIGTRRQGETQYF
CDR3 DNA: TGTGCCAGCATCGGGACGAGACGGCAGGGAGAGACCCAGTACTTC

clone size: -
J gene: TRBJ2-3
D gene: TRBD2
V gene: TRBV19
CDR3 protein: CASSMVGGDTQYF
CDR3 DNA: TGTGCCAGTAGTATGGTGGGAGGGGATACGCAGTATTTT

clone size: few
J gene: TRBJ2-1
D gene: -
V gene: TRBV30
CDR3 protein: CAWSLGDYNEQFF
CDR3 DNA: TGTGCCTGGAGTCTGGGGGATTACAATGAGCAGTTCTTC

clone size: many
J gene: TRBJ2-7
D gene: TRBD1
V gene: TRBV9
CDR3 protein: CASSPEDRASGEQYF
CDR3 DNA: TGTGCCAGCAGCCCAGAAGACAGGGCCTCCGGCGAGCAGTACTTC